The 18 T cell receptor beta chains in this list originate from one sample, sequenced in a study of T-cell memory formation after mild COVID-19. In TCRdb, the 5' RACE reads were re-called with MiXCR into one record per CDR3 protein. The sample contains roughly 400,000 distinct CDR3 sequences, approximately 24% of which appear only once. The source material was PBMCs or a T cell subset sorted from them (not recorded which). The receptors come from an adult woman who had mild COVID-19 (a few samples of this study predate the infection). Cell type and time point are not known.

The J gene is TRBJ1-1, the V gene TRBV9; weak D call: TRBD1 (5 bases). Germline loops: CDR1 SGDLS, CDR2 YYNGEE. The CDR3 runs to 15 residues. Trimming stripped 0 bases from V and 5 bases from J, with 14 bases between. The CDR3 sequence is CASSVGWGGKTEAFF. The CDR3, as DNA: TGTGCCAGCAGCGTAGGGTGGGGCGGGAAAACTGAAGCTTTCTTT.

This rearrangement joins TRBV7-3 to TRBJ2-1; no clear D. CDR3 length: 16 residues. V lost 5 bases and J lost 0, with 14 bases in between. The germline V gene encodes CDR1 SGHTA and CDR2 FQGTGA. The CDR3 coding sequence is TGTGCCAGCAGCCCCGGCCCGTATAGCTCCTACAATGAGCAGTTCTTC. It codes for CASSPGPYSSYNEQFF.

This chain links TRBV6-6 with TRBJ1-1; D is unresolved. The CDR3 consists of 14 residues. V was trimmed by 2 bases and J by 1 base, leaving 8 bases between them. Germline CDR1 and CDR2: MNHNY and SVGAGI (reference sequence). The CDR3 nucleotides are TGTGCCAGCAGTTACCCCGGAACGAACACTGAAGCTTTCTTT. It translates to CASSYPGTNTEAFF.

The CDR3 here is CASSTGGLIEAFF. The CDR3 nucleotides read TGTGCCAGCAGCACAGGGGGTTTAATTGAAGCTTTCTTT. The chain links TRBV11-3 to TRBJ1-1, with 8 bases matching TRBD1. V lost 5 bases and J lost 7; bases outside the gene matches: 6. In germline, CDR1 is SGHNT, CDR2 YENEEA. CDR3 size: 13 residues.

The chain links TRBV25-1 to TRBJ1-6; D may be TRBD1 (6 bases). Looked up from germline, CDR1 is MGHDK and CDR2 is SYGVNS. CDR3 size: 16 residues. The V gene lost 0 bases and the J gene lost 9 bases, with 15 bases spanning the gap. The CDR3 nucleotides read TGTGCCAGCAGTGAATATCGGGGGGCGCAGAGTTCACCCCTCCACTTT. This encodes CASSEYRGAQSSPLHF.

The genes are TRBV12-3 or TRBV12-4 and TRBJ1-5; weak D call: TRBD1 (5 bases). Trimming pared 3 bases from V and 7 bases from J, leaving 13 bases between. This CDR3 has 14 residues. CDR3 residues: CASSFGGGRQPQHF. CDR3 coding DNA: TGTGCCAGCAGTTTCGGGGGGGGACGGCAGCCCCAGCATTTT.

This chain connects TRBV12-3 or TRBV12-4 to TRBJ2-7; the D is unclear. Trimming removed 5 bases at V and 7 bases at J, with 12 bases between. This CDR3 region has 12 residues. The CDR3, as DNA: TGTGCCAGCAGTCCCCCGGCGGAGGAGCAGTACTTC. Its translation: CASSPPAEEQYF.

J is TRBJ1-1 and V is TRBV15; D not certain. In germline, CDR1 is LNHNV, CDR2 YYDKDF (reference sequence). Trimming removed 0 bases from V and 4 bases from J, with 12 bases in between. The CDR3 sequence is 15 residues long. CDR3 in amino acids: CATSRDLVGTTEAFF. Here the CDR3 DNA reads TGTGCCACCAGCAGAGATCTGGTAGGAACCACTGAAGCTTTCTTT.

J is TRBJ2-7 and V is TRBV12-3 or TRBV12-4, with 14 bases lining up with TRBD2. V was clipped by 6 bases and J by 4 bases; unmatched bases: 8. The CDR3 length is 16 residues. CDR3 in amino acids: CASRKTGTSGSYEQYF. CDR3 nucleotide sequence: TGTGCCAGCAGAAAAACCGGGACTAGCGGGAGTTACGAGCAGTACTTC.

This clonotype turned up a few times. The gene calls are TRBV29-1 and TRBJ1-1, with no clear D. The CDR3 sequence is 14 residues long. The germline V gene has CDR1 SQVTM and CDR2 ANQGSEA. The V and J ends lost 5 bases and 0 bases respectively, with 13 bases between them. The CDR3 DNA follows: TGCAGCGTTCCTTCGGGGATAATGAACACTGAAGCTTTCTTT. Its protein product is CSVPSGIMNTEAFF.

The rearrangement joins TRBV2 to TRBJ2-7; TRBD1 aligns across 8 bases. The germline gives CDR1 SNHLY, CDR2 FYNNEI. The J segment lost 7 bases and the V segment lost 3 bases, leaving 11 bases of the junction unmatched. CDR3 size: 15 residues. Here the CDR3 DNA reads TGTGCCAGCAGTGATGCCCAGGGGGCGCGTCGGGAGCAGTACTTC. This sequence encodes CASSDAQGARREQYF.

The CDR3 here is CASSVRGGQPQHF. As DNA, the CDR3 is TGTGCCAGCAGTGTCAGGGGCGGCCAGCCCCAGCATTTT. This chain links TRBV12-3 or TRBV12-4 with TRBJ1-5; D is possibly TRBD1 (6 bases). V was clipped by 5 bases and J by 7 bases, with 12 bases between them. This CDR3 region has 13 residues.

The chain links TRBV7-8 to TRBJ2-7; 7 positions agree with TRBD2. The CDR3 is 15 amino acids. Germline V gene sequence: CDR1 SGHVS, CDR2 FQNEAQ. Trimming cost V 6 bases and J 6 bases; bases outside gene matches: 14. The CDR3 reads CASRPRPSGPTEQYF. For the CDR3, the DNA is TGTGCCAGCAGACCCCGACCTAGCGGTCCTACCGAGCAGTACTTC.

This clonotype was counted between two and nine times. The rearrangement joins TRBV6-1 to TRBJ2-5; TRBD1 matches 9 bases. CDR1 is MNHNS, CDR2 SASEGT, per germline. Trimming at V came to 4 bases and at J to 4 bases, leaving 4 bases not matched to a gene. The CDR3 runs to 14 residues. As DNA, the CDR3 is TGTGCCAGCAGTGTAACAGGGGGCGTAGAGACCCAGTACTTC. As protein: CASSVTGGVETQYF.

The table lists this clonotype with a few counts. The J gene is TRBJ1-1, the V gene TRBV6-5; D might be TRBD1 (5 bases). The CDR3 has 14 amino acids. Germline V gives CDR1 MNHEY, CDR2 SVGAGI. V was trimmed by 6 bases and J by 4 bases, leaving 15 bases between them. CDR3 region: CASRNQGLATEAFF. For the CDR3, the DNA is TGTGCCAGCAGAAATCAGGGCCTTGCCACTGAAGCTTTCTTT.

This chain joins TRBV3-1 and TRBJ1-3; D not certain. Trimming shortened V by 2 bases and J by 4 bases, and 9 bases separated the two germline ends. CDR3 length: 14 residues. Germline V gene sequence: CDR1 LGHDT, CDR2 YNNKEL (reference sequence). The CDR3 DNA reads as TGTGCCAGCAGCCAACGTCTGTCCGGAAACACCATATATTTT. Amino acids: CASSQRLSGNTIYF. Full variable domain (remainder filled in from reference TRBV3-1 and TRBJ1-3): DTAVSQTPKYLVTQMGNDKSIKCEQNLGHDTMYWYKQDSKKFLKIMFSYNNKELIINETVPNRFSPKSPDKAHLNLHINSLELGDSAVYFCASSQRLSGNTIYFGEGSWLTVV.

The chain uses TRBV10-3 and TRBJ1-2; 12 bases are a match to TRBD1. This CDR3 has 13 amino acids. Germline loops: CDR1 ENHRY, CDR2 SYGVKD. The V and J ends lost 7 bases and 8 bases, in that order; junction bases with no gene match: 5. The CDR3 DNA sequence: TGTGCCATCAATCCCGGGACAGGGGGCGGCTACACCTTC. This sequence encodes CAINPGTGGGYTF.

The J gene is TRBJ2-5, the V gene TRBV5-1; D is possibly TRBD1 (5 bases). V lost 0 bases, J lost 4 bases, and 13 bases lay in between. The CDR3 is 15 residues long. CDR1 is SGHRS and CDR2 is YFSETQ in the germline V gene. This CDR3 reads CASSLGPGNGETQYF. CDR3 in DNA: TGCGCCAGCAGCTTGGGCCCAGGGAACGGAGAGACCCAGTACTTC.